The clone carrying this T cell receptor beta chain occurred many times. Its specificity is not known. Per the original methods: Across clinicopathological groups, CDR3 differences served as the basis for building a distant-metastasis classifier for papillary thyroid cancer. TCRdb redid the clone calls on the PCR reads using MiXCR. These V and J calls originate from TCRdb's pipeline instead of the authors' own analysis. The repertoire includes some 21,000 clones, 9.5% to 15% of them detected once, and about 6% sits in the top ten. Ahead of thyroid surgery, no patient had received treatment of any kind. This sample stems from a study of metastatic and nonmetastatic thyroid tumors. Study-wide context: Repertoires of blood and of tissue (tumor or nodule) from malignant and benign thyroid patients were compared.

Germline V CDR1 and CDR2: SGHVS, FQNEAQ. This CDR3 has 13 amino acids. The germline V and J ends were trimmed by 4 bases and 1 base, with 7 bases remaining between them. Study-wide findings and caveats: It was reportedly found that TCR beta diversity was significantly higher in malignant thyroid tumors than in benign nodules, a difference seen in both blood and tumor samples.

The TCR sequence derives from a male donor with papillary thyroid cancer or a benign thyroid nodule (not recorded which). Some clones in this sample may be carry-over from other donors' samples. The chain uses TRBV7-8 and TRBJ1-1, with D uncertain. The sample taken for sequencing was blood. The CDR3 loop reads CASSSTRNTEAFF. In nucleotides, the CDR3 is TGTGCCAGCAGCTCGACGAGGAACACTGAAGCTTTCTTT. The whole variable domain, remainder taken from reference TRBV7-8 and TRBJ1-1, is GAGVSQSPRYKVAKRGQDVALRCDPISGHVSLFWYQQALGQGPEFLTYFQNEAQLDKSGLPSDRFFAERPEGSVSTLKIQRTQQEDSAVYLCASSSTRNTEAFFGQGTRLTVV.